These T cell receptor beta chains were read from a single sample in a study of control samples from healthy donors and cancer patients. Produced via immunoSEQ multiplex PCR; TCRdb's table is partial and in-frame only. The sample consists of 70,000 or so clones, about 80% of them appearing once. Sequencing input: blood. These receptors all come from a man aged 50-60 years in good health. CDR3s include the opening cysteine and the closing phenylalanine or tryptophan. The D gene is left open where the match is weak. The size of a clone is reported for some rows only, either as once, few or many, or as a class for expanded clones.

TRBJ2-1 | TRBV19 | - | - | CASSIPGAVVEQFF | TGTGCCAGTAGTATACCGGGAGCGGTGGTTGAGCAGTTCTTC
TRBJ1-1 | TRBV19 | - | - | CASTSKVSYLNTEAFF | TGTGCCAGTACCTCAAAGGTCAGCTATTTGAACACTGAAGCTTTCTTT
TRBJ1-2 | TRBV3-1/TRBV3-2 | - | - | CASSPGQTATYGYTF | TGTGCCAGCAGCCCCGGACAGACTGCAACCTATGGCTACACCTTC
TRBJ2-3 | TRBV14 | TRBD1 | - | CASSQDRDRGADTQYF | TGTGCCAGCAGCCAAGACCGGGACAGGGGCGCAGATACGCAGTATTTT
TRBJ2-6 | TRBV30 | - | - | CAWTRTGSGANVLTF | TGTGCCTGGACCCGTACAGGGTCTGGGGCCAACGTCCTGACTTTC
TRBJ2-2 | TRBV6-5 | TRBD1 | - | CATILGRGLPGELFF | TGTGCCACAATCCTAGGCAGGGGGCTGCCCGGGGAGCTGTTTTTT
TRBJ2-1 | TRBV19 | - | - | CASKLSVLSYNEQFF | TGTGCCAGTAAGTTATCGGTACTTTCCTACAATGAGCAGTTCTTC
TRBJ2-3 | TRBV10-1 | TRBD1 | - | CASSERWGQGQIVTDTQYF | TGCGCCAGCAGTGAGCGGTGGGGACAGGGTCAAATCGTCACAGATACGCAGTATTTT
TRBJ2-5 | TRBV7-7 | - | few | CASSLDREGTQYF | TGTGCCAGCAGCTTAGACAGGGAGGGGACCCAGTACTTC
TRBJ2-6 | TRBV6-2/TRBV6-3 | - | - | CASSPDGSGANVLTF | TGTGCCAGCAGTCCGGACGGCTCTGGGGCCAACGTCCTGACTTTC
TRBJ1-5 | TRBV19 | TRBD1 | - | CASSSRDRAINQPQHF | TGTGCCAGTAGTTCCCGGGACAGGGCGATCAATCAGCCCCAGCATTTT
TRBJ1-2 | TRBV19 | - | - | CASSPHRDGYTF | TGTGCCAGTAGTCCTCACAGGGATGGCTACACCTTC
TRBJ1-6 | TRBV7-2 | - | few | CASSLLGPASPLHF | TGTGCCAGCAGCCTACTGGGACCGGCCTCACCCCTCCACTTT
TRBJ2-1 | TRBV7-3 | - | few | CASSAFYTDEQFF | TGTGCCAGCAGCGCGTTCTATACGGATGAGCAGTTCTTC
TRBJ2-1 | TRBV30 | - | - | CAWSGIATYNEQFF | TGTGCCTGGAGTGGGATCGCTACCTACAATGAGCAGTTCTTC
TRBJ2-2 | TRBV4-1 | TRBD1 | - | CASSQDQRQGNTGELFF | TGCGCCAGCAGCCAAGATCAGCGACAGGGGAACACCGGGGAGCTGTTTTTT
TRBJ1-2 | TRBV3-1/TRBV3-2 | - | once | CASSRTTGVYGYTF | TGTGCCAGCAGCCGTACGACAGGAGTCTATGGCTACACCTTC
TRBJ2-3 | TRBV5-1 | TRBD2 | - | CASSLLAGTDTQYF | TGCGCCAGCAGCTTGCTAGCGGGCACAGATACGCAGTATTTT
TRBJ1-3 | TRBV13 | - | - | CASRAAGTVVPLGNTIYF | TGTGCCAGCAGGGCGGCGGGAACCGTTGTGCCGCTAGGTAACACCATATATTTT
TRBJ2-2 | TRBV3-1/TRBV3-2 | - | - | CASSRRSSITGELFF | TGTGCCAGCAGCCGGAGAAGTTCAATAACCGGGGAGCTGTTTTTT
TRBJ2-1 | TRBV10-3 | - | once | CAISGGAIGYEQFF | TGTGCCATCAGTGGGGGGGCTATCGGCTATGAGCAGTTCTTC
TRBJ2-5 | TRBV7-9 | - | - | CASSLVREETQYF | TGTGCCAGCAGCTTAGTTCGGGAAGAGACCCAGTACTTC
TRBJ2-3 | TRBV6-2/TRBV6-3 | - | - | CASSRQGTDTQYF | TGTGCCAGCAGCCGCCAAGGCACAGATACGCAGTATTTT
TRBJ1-2 | TRBV2 | TRBD1 | few | CASRQEQGEIGGYTF | TGTGCCAGCAGGCAGGAACAGGGGGAAATTGGCGGCTACACCTTC
TRBJ1-1 | TRBV7-2 | - | - | CASSLVQARGAGAFF | TGTGCCAGCAGCTTAGTCCAGGCCCGCGGGGCTGGGGCTTTCTTT
TRBJ2-7 | TRBV3-1/TRBV3-2 | TRBD2 | - | CASSHPSGGSYEQYF | TGTGCCAGCAGCCATCCCAGCGGGGGGTCCTACGAGCAGTACTTC
TRBJ1-1 | TRBV5-6 | - | - | CASSLGLNTEAFF | TGTGCCAGCAGCTTAGGGCTGAACACTGAAGCTTTCTTT
TRBJ1-4 | TRBV19 | - | - | CASTLSRAQVEKLFF | TGTGCCAGTACATTGTCCAGGGCGCAGGTTGAAAAACTGTTTTTT
TRBJ2-7 | TRBV19 | - | once | CASSISGTPYEQYF | TGTGCCAGTAGTATTTCCGGTACCCCCTACGAGCAGTACTTC
TRBJ1-1 | TRBV14 | - | few | CASSLVGHLNTEAFF | TGTGCCAGCAGCCTTGTCGGACACTTGAACACTGAAGCTTTCTTT
TRBJ2-2 | TRBV29-1 | - | - | CSVFRDTTSTGELFF | TGCAGCGTCTTTCGGGACACAACTTCCACCGGGGAGCTGTTTTTT
TRBJ1-2 | TRBV4-3 | TRBD1 | - | CASSQEWQGAYGYTF | TGCGCCAGCAGCCAAGAATGGCAGGGGGCATATGGCTACACCTTC
TRBJ1-5 | TRBV7-9 | - | few | CASSPSVGQPQHF | TGTGCCAGCAGCCCCTCGGTAGGGCAGCCCCAGCATTTT
TRBJ1-3 | TRBV7-2 | - | - | CASSLAATGNTIYF | TGTGCCAGCAGCTTAGCGGCCACTGGAAACACCATATATTTT
TRBJ2-1 | TRBV19 | TRBD2 | medium-sized | CASTERGLVTYNEQFF | TGTGCCAGTACCGAAAGGGGACTAGTTACCTACAATGAGCAGTTCTTC
TRBJ1-2 | TRBV4-2 | - | - | CASSQQSTGTSLRYTF | TGTGCCAGCAGCCAACAATCTACCGGGACCTCCTTAAGATACACCTTC
TRBJ2-7 | TRBV18 | - | - | CASSPPGGYEQYF | TGTGCCAGCTCACCACCGGGGGGTTACGAGCAGTACTTC
TRBJ2-3 | TRBV28 | - | - | CASVTQGGSDTQYF | TGTGCCAGCGTTACCCAGGGGGGGAGTGATACGCAGTATTTT
TRBJ2-1 | TRBV19 | TRBD1 | - | CASNDRGDSYNEQFF | TGTGCCAGTAACGACAGGGGTGACTCCTACAATGAGCAGTTCTTC
TRBJ2-5 | TRBV4-1 | TRBD2 | - | CASSHPAGTRGYETQYF | TGCGCCAGCAGCCACCCCGCCGGGACTAGAGGTTACGAGACCCAGTACTTC
TRBJ2-1 | TRBV19 | - | - | CASSIEGMPREQFF | TGTGCCAGTAGTATTGAAGGTATGCCCCGTGAGCAGTTCTTC
TRBJ2-5 | TRBV7-2 | - | - | CASSLNPPPAGRETQYF | TGTGCCAGCAGCTTAAACCCCCCGCCGGCAGGGAGGGAGACCCAGTACTTC
TRBJ2-5 | TRBV6-2/TRBV6-3 | - | once | CASRPLDNPQETQYF | TGTGCCAGCAGACCTCTGGACAACCCCCAAGAGACCCAGTACTTC
TRBJ2-3 | TRBV5-1 | TRBD2 | - | CASSPERDWRTDTQYF | TGCGCCAGCAGCCCTGAGCGGGATTGGCGCACAGATACGCAGTATTTT
TRBJ2-3 | TRBV6-2/TRBV6-3 | - | - | CASSYATDTQYF | TGTGCCAGCAGTTACGCAACAGATACGCAGTATTTT
TRBJ2-3 | TRBV5-1 | TRBD2 | once | CASSRGRGTHSTDTQYF | TGCGCCAGCAGTAGAGGGCGGGGGACCCACAGCACAGATACGCAGTATTTT